A selection of T cell receptor beta chains follows, all from one sample in a study of technical replicates of blood from several donors. Here immunoSEQ multiplex PCR was the method, and the copy in TCRdb shows in-frame clones only, minus some. The table records approximately 84,000 clones, 95% to 98% of them present only once. Sequences were obtained from T cells isolated from PBMCs. The source is a human donor in good health. Each CDR3 is given with its conserved first and last residue. Each record gives: J gene, clone size, V gene, D gene, CDR3 protein, CDR3 DNA. The D gene is left open where the match is weak. Not all rows give a size; the values are once, few, many and, for expanded clones, a class.

>TRBJ2-7|-|TRBV5-1|-
CASSLITGRPYEQYF
TGCGCCAGCAGCTTGATCACGGGTCGGCCCTACGAGCAGTACTTC
>TRBJ1-1|-|TRBV6-5|TRBD1
CASSSLYRGDTEAFF
TGTGCCAGCAGTTCGTTGTACAGGGGAGACACTGAAGCTTTCTTT
>TRBJ2-7|once|TRBV5-1|TRBD2
CASSLSPSGSGGEQYF
TGCGCCAGCAGCTTGTCTCCTAGCGGGAGCGGGGGCGAGCAGTACTTC
>TRBJ2-1|-|TRBV27|-
CASSRGEFVYNEQFF
TGTGCCAGCTCCAGGGGAGAATTCGTGTACAATGAGCAGTTCTTC
>TRBJ1-1|-|TRBV19|-
CASSYAMNTEAFF
TGTGCCAGTAGCTACGCCATGAACACTGAAGCTTTCTTT
>TRBJ2-1|-|TRBV27|TRBD1
CASSKTGGINEQFF
TGTGCCAGCAGTAAGACAGGGGGGATAAATGAGCAGTTCTTC
>TRBJ2-5|-|TRBV20-1|-
CSAFYRETQYF
TGCAGTGCTTTTTACAGGGAGACCCAGTACTTC
>TRBJ2-7|-|TRBV5-1|TRBD1
CASSQGQGASEQYF
TGCGCCAGCAGCCAGGGACAGGGGGCCTCCGAGCAGTACTTC
>TRBJ1-4|-|TRBV4-1|-
CASSQDRRTSEDSRNEKLFF
TGCGCCAGCAGCCAAGATCGGCGAACTAGCGAGGACAGCCGGAATGAAAAACTGTTTTTT
>TRBJ2-7|-|TRBV4-1|-
CASSRGDEQYF
TGCGCCAGCAGCCGGGGCGACGAGCAGTACTTC
>TRBJ2-6|-|TRBV10-1|-
CASSGGNGANVLTF
TGCGCCAGCAGTGGCGGGAATGGGGCCAACGTCCTGACTTTC
>TRBJ2-1|-|TRBV30|TRBD2
CAWSVQGLAGYEQFF
TGTGCCTGGAGTGTACAGGGACTAGCGGGGTATGAGCAGTTCTTC
>TRBJ2-5|-|TRBV29-1|-
CSVEFGGYQETQYF
TGCAGCGTTGAGTTCGGCGGATACCAAGAGACCCAGTACTTC
>TRBJ1-2|once|TRBV25-1|TRBD1
CASRSPGGTGYGYTF
TGTGCCAGCAGATCACCAGGGGGTACCGGCTATGGCTACACCTTC